This TCR beta chain was recovered during a study of PD-1 blockade in classical Hodgkin lymphoma. Study-wide points: CD4+ TCR diversity rose significantly by C4D1, and CD8+ TCR diversity did not.

CDR1 is MNHNS, CDR2 SASEGT, per germline. The V segment lost 5 bases and the J segment 6 bases; nucleotides outside the gene matches: 3. The CDR3 runs to 13 residues. The time point was: cycle 4 day 1 (C4D1), after 5 to 7 weeks of nivolumab. Autologous stem cell transplantation was followed by relapse in every patient, and brentuximab vedotin exposure varied. As concerns this clone: Its antigen is still unknown.

TCRdb keeps only in-frame clones here, not all; method: immunoSEQ multiplex PCR. Of about 85,000 clones in the sample, 90% were seen once. The starting material was peripheral blood mononuclear cells (PBMCs), obtained before the fourth cycle of nivolumab. The gene calls are TRBV6-1 and TRBJ1-5; 8 bases align to TRBD1. The receptor's source is a human donor with classical Hodgkin lymphoma. Written as DNA, the CDR3 is TGTGCCAGCAGTTCGACAGGGGTTCAGCCCCAGCATTTT. This encodes CASSSTGVQPQHF.